This TCR beta chain derives from a study of molecular identifiers for immune sequencing clone quantification. Deletions cut 2 bases from V and 3 bases from J, with 26 bases between. Germline CDR1 and CDR2: SQVTM and ANQGSEA. This CDR3 is built from 19 residues. TCRdb itself ran the PCR reads through MiXCR, one entry per CDR3 protein. The repertoire has around 40,000 distinct CDR3 sequences, 15% to 20% of them found once; the top ten carry about 1%. The J gene is TRBJ2-1, the V gene TRBV29-1, with D possibly being TRBD1 or TRBD2 (8 bases each). The specimen sequenced was naive CD8+ T cells from blood, with Jurkat cell RNA spiked in. Subset indicated: FACS-sorted CD8+CD4-CCR7+CD45RA+ naive T cells. The TCR was taken from a human donor in good health. Some libraries in this study had Jurkat cell RNA spiked in. CDR3 DNA sequence: TGCAGCGTTGAAATAGTCGGCAGGGGGCTAGCGGGTTTCTACAATGAGCAGTTCTTC. It translates to CSVEIVGRGLAGFYNEQFF.